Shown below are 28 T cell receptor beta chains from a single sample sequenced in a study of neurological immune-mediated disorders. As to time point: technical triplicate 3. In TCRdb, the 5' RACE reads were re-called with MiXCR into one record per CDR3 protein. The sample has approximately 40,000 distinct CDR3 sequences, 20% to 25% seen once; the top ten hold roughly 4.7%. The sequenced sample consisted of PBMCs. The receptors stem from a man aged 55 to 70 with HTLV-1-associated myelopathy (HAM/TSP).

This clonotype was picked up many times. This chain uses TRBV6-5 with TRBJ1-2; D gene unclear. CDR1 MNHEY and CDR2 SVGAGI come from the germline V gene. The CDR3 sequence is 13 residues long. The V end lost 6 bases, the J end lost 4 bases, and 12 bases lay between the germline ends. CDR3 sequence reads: CASSPHSGYGYTF. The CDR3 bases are TGTGCCAGCAGCCCCCATTCGGGCTATGGCTACACCTTC.

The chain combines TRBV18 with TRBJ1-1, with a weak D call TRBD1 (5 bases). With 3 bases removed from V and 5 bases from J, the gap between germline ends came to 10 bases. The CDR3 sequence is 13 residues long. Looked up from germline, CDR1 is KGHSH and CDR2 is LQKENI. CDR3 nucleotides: TGTGCCAGCTCACCGGCCAGGGAGACTGAAGCTTTCTTT. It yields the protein CASSPARETEAFF.

The DNA for the CDR3 is TGTGCCATCAGTGAGTCGATTTCCCCCGCCTACGAGCAGTACTTC. It is translated as CAISESISPAYEQYF. The rearrangement links TRBV10-3 to TRBJ2-7; D is unclear. Germline V CDR1 and CDR2: ENHRY, SYGVKD. This CDR3 has 15 residues. With 0 bases removed from V and 2 bases from J, the gap between germline ends came to 11 bases.

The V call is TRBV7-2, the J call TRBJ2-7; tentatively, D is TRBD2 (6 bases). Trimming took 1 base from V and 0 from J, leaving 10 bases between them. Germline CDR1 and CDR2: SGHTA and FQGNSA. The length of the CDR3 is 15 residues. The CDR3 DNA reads TGTGCCAGCAGCTTAGGTGGGGGACTCTCCTACGAGCAGTACTTC. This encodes CASSLGGGLSYEQYF.

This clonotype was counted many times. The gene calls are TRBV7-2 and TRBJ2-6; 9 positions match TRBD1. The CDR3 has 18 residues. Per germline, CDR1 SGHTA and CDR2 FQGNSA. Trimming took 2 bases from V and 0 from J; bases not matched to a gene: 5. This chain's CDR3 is CASSLSGQGFSGANVLTF. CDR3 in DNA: TGTGCCAGCAGCTTATCGGGACAGGGCTTCTCTGGGGCCAACGTCCTGACTTTC.

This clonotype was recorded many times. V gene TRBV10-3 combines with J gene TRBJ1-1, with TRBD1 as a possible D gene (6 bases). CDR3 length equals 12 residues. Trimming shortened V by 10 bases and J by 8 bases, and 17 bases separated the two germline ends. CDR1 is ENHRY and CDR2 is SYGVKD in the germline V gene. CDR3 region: CATMFSDREAFF. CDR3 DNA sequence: TGTGCCACCATGTTCAGTGACAGGGAAGCTTTCTTT.

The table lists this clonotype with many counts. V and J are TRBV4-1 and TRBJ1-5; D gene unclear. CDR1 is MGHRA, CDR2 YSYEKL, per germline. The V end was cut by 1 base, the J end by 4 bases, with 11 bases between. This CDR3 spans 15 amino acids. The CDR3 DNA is TGCGCCAGCAGCCAAGGACCGCAAGCTAATCAGCCCCAGCATTTT. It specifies CASSQGPQANQPQHF.

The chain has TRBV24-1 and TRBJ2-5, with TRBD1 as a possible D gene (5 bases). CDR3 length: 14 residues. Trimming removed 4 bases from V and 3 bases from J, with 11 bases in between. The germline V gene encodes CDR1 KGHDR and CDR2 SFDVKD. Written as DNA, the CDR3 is TGTGCCACCAGTGAGGGGCCCATGAAAGAGACCCAGTACTTC. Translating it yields CATSEGPMKETQYF.

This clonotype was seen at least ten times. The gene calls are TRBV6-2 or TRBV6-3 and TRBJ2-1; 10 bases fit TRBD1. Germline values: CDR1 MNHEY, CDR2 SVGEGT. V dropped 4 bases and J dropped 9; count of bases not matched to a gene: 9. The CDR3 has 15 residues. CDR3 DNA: TGTGCCAGCAGTTTACTAGGACAGGGGGTGGGTGAGCAGTTCTTC. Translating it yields CASSLLGQGVGEQFF.

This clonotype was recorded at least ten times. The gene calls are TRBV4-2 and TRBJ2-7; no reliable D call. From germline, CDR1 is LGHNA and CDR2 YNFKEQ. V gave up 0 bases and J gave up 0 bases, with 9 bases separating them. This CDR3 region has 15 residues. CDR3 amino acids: CASSQDTRSSYEQYF. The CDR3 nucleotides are TGTGCCAGCAGCCAAGATACCAGGAGCTCCTACGAGCAGTACTTC.

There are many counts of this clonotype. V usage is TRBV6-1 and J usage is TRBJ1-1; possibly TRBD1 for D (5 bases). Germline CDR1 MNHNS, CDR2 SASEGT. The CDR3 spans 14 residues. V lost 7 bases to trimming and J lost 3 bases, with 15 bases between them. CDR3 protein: CASKVEGLYTEAFF. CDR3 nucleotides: TGTGCCAGCAAAGTTGAGGGGCTCTACACTGAAGCTTTCTTT.

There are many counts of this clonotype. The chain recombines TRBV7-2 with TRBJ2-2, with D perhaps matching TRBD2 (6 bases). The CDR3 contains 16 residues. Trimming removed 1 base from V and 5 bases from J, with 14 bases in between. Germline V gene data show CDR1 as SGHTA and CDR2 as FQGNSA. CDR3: CASSLGPGDRTGELFF. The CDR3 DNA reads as TGTGCCAGCAGCTTAGGGCCGGGGGATCGGACCGGGGAGCTGTTTTTT.

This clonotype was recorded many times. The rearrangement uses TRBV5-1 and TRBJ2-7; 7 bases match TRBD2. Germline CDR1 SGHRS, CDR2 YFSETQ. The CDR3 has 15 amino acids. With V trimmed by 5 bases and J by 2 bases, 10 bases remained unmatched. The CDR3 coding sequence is TGCGCCAGCAGTTCGGGAGGAGGGAGCACCTACGAGCAGTACTTC. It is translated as CASSSGGGSTYEQYF.

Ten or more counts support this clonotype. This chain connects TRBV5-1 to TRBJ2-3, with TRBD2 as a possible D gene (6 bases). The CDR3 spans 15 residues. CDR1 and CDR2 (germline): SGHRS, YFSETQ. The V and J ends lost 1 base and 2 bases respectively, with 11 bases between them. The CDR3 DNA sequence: TGCGCCAGCAGCTTGATCGGGACTTTCACAGATACGCAGTATTTT. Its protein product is CASSLIGTFTDTQYF.

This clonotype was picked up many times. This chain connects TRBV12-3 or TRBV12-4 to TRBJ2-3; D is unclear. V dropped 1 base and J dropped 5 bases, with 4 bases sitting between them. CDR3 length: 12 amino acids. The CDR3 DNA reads TGTGCCAGCAGTTTAGTGGGAGATACGCAGTATTTT. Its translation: CASSLVGDTQYF.

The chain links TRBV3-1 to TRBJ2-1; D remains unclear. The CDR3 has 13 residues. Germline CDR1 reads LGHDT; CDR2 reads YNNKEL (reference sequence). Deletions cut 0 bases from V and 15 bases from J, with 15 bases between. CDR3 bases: TGTGCCAGCAGCCAAGATAGGAGCGTGAGTCCGTTCTTC. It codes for CASSQDRSVSPFF.

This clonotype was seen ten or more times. CDR3 nucleotides: TGCGCCAGCAGCCTGATTAGCGGAGGGGGGTACAATGAGCAGTTCTTC. It encodes CASSLISGGGYNEQFF. The rearrangement uses TRBV5-1 and TRBJ2-1; either TRBD1 or TRBD2 may supply D (6 bases each). Trimming pared 4 bases from V and 4 bases from J, leaving 18 bases between. The length of the CDR3 is 16 residues. Germline V lookup: CDR1 SGHRS, CDR2 YFSETQ. Full variable domain (remainder filled in from reference TRBV5-1 and TRBJ2-1): KAGVTQTPRYLIKTRGQQVTLSCSPISGHRSVSWYQQTPGQGLQFLFEYFSETQRNKGNFPGRFSGRQFSNSRSEMNVSTLELGDSALYLCASSLISGGGYNEQFFGPGTRLTVL.

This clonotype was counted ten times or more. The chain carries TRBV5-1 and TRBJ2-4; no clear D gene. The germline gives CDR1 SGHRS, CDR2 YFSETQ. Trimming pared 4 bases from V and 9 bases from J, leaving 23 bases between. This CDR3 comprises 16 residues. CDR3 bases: TGCGCCAGCAGCAAAGAGATTTTTAGCCAAAAAGGCATTCAGTACTTC. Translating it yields CASSKEIFSQKGIQYF.

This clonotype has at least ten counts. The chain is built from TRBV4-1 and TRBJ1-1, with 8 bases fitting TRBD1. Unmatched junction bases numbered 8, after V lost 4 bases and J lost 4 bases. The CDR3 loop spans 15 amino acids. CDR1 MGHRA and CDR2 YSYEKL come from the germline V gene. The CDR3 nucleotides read TGCGCCAGCAGCCTAGAGGACAGGGCGGGCACTGAAGCTTTCTTT. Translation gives CASSLEDRAGTEAFF.

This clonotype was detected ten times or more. The CDR3 spells CASSQAGVNYNSPLHF. For the CDR3, the DNA is TGCGCCAGCAGCCAAGCAGGGGTAAACTATAATTCACCCCTCCACTTT. This chain links TRBV4-1 with TRBJ1-6; possible D gene TRBD1, 6 bases. The germline V gene encodes CDR1 MGHRA and CDR2 YSYEKL. The CDR3 consists of 16 residues. The ends were cut back, 1 base at V and 3 bases at J, with 10 bases in the middle.

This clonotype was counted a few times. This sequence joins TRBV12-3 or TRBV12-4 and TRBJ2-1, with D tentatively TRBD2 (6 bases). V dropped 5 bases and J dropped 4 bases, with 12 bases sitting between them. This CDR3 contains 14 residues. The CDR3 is CASSPGLSYNEQFF. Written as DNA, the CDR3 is TGTGCCAGCAGTCCGGGACTTTCTTACAATGAGCAGTTCTTC.

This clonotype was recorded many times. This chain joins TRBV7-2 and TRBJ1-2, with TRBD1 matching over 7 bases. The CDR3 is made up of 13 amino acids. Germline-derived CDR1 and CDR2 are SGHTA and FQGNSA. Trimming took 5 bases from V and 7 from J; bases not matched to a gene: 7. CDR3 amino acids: CASSADRVGGYTF. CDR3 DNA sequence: TGTGCCAGCAGCGCTGACAGGGTTGGTGGCTACACCTTC.

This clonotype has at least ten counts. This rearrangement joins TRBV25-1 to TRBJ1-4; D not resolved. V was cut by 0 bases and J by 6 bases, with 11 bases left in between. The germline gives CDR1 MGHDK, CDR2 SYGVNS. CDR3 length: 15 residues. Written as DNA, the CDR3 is TGTGCCAGCAGTGAATACGGCAGTGGAGATGAAAAACTGTTTTTT. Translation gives CASSEYGSGDEKLFF.

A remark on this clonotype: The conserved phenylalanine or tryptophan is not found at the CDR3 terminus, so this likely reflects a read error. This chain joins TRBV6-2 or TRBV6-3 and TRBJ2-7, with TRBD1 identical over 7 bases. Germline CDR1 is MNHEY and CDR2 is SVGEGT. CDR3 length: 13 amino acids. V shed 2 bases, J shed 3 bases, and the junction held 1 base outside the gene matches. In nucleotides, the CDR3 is TGTGCCAGCAGTTACAACAGGGGCTACGAGCAGTACCTT. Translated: CASSYNRGYEQYL.

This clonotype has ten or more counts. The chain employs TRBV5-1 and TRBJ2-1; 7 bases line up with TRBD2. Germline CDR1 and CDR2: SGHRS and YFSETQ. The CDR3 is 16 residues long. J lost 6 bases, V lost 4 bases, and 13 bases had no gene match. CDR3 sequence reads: CASSILSGSFSNEQFF. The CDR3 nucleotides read TGCGCCAGCAGCATCCTTAGCGGGTCTTTCTCCAATGAGCAGTTCTTC. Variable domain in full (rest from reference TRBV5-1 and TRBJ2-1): KAGVTQTPRYLIKTRGQQVTLSCSPISGHRSVSWYQQTPGQGLQFLFEYFSETQRNKGNFPGRFSGRQFSNSRSEMNVSTLELGDSALYLCASSILSGSFSNEQFFGPGTRLTVL.

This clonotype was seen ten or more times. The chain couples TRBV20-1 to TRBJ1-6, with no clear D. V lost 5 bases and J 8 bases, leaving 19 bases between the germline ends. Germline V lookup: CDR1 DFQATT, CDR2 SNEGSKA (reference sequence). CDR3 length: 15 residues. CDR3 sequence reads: CSADPGSPGDSPLHF. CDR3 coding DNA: TGCAGTGCTGACCCCGGCTCCCCCGGGGATTCACCCCTCCACTTT.

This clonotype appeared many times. CDR3 bases: TGTGCCAGCAGTTTACGGGGCGTTACAGATACGCAGTATTTT. Encoded protein: CASSLRGVTDTQYF. The chain couples TRBV27 to TRBJ2-3; either TRBD1 or TRBD2 may fit D (5 bases each). V shed 2 bases and J shed 3 bases, with 9 bases lying between them. Germline values: CDR1 MNHEY, CDR2 SMNVEV (reference sequence). The CDR3 has 14 amino acids.

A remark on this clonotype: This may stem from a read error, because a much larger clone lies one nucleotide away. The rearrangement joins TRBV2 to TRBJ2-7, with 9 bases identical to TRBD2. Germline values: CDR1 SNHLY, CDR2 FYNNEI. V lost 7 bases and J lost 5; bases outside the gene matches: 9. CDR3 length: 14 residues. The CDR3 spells CASNILSGSDEQYF. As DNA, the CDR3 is TGTGCCAGCAATATACTTAGCGGGAGCGACGAGCAGTACTTC. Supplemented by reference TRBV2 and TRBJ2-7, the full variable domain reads EPEVTQTPSHQVTQMGQEVILRCVPISNHLYFYWYRQILGQKVEFLVSFYNNEISEKSEIFDDQFSVERPDGSNFTLKIRSTKLEDSAMYFCASNILSGSDEQYFGPGTRLTVT.